One sample yielded the 18 T cell receptor beta chains listed below, sequenced in a study of identical twins. TCRdb re-derived calls from the 5' RACE reads in MiXCR, one entry per CDR3 protein. The sample has hundreds of thousands of distinct CDR3 sequences, around 8.3% seen once. A further study also used this sample, focusing on yellow fever vaccine responses in identical twins.

Input material: PBMCs. The receptors derive from a woman in her late teens or twenties in good health.

This rearrangement joins TRBV6-5 to TRBJ2-5, with TRBD1 matching over 8 bases. The CDR3 length is 19 residues. The V gene end was trimmed by 2 bases and the J gene end by 4 bases; junction bases not matched to a gene: 18. The V gene's germline CDR1 is MNHEY and CDR2 SVGAGI. The CDR3 sequence is CASSYTPLTGTGGGETQYF. CDR3 DNA: TGTGCCAGCAGTTACACCCCCCTTACCGGCACAGGGGGAGGAGAGACCCAGTACTTC.

This clonotype was counted many times. The chain joins TRBV20-1 to TRBJ1-2; possible D gene TRBD1, 5 bases. The CDR3 is made up of 14 amino acids. CDR1 is DFQATT, CDR2 SNEGSKA, per germline (reference sequence). Trimming stripped 3 bases from V and 2 bases from J, with 13 bases between. This chain's CDR3 is CSASIAGKNYGYTF. The CDR3, as DNA: TGCAGTGCTAGTATCGCAGGGAAGAACTATGGCTACACCTTC.

The chain joins TRBV4-1 to TRBJ1-5; D is ambiguous. V was trimmed by 0 bases and J by 1 base, leaving 7 bases between them. Germline values: CDR1 MGHRA, CDR2 YSYEKL. The CDR3 extends over 15 amino acids. CDR3 sequence (DNA): TGCGCCAGCAGCCAAGATCGGATGAGCAATCAGCCCCAGCATTTT. It codes for CASSQDRMSNQPQHF.

There are many counts of this clonotype. The V and J genes are TRBV6-1 and TRBJ1-1; D gene unclear. Germline loops: CDR1 MNHNS, CDR2 SASEGT. V lost 5 bases and J 0 bases, leaving 7 bases between the germline ends. There are 13 residues in the CDR3. The CDR3: CASSLVLNTEAFF. The CDR3 DNA follows: TGTGCCAGCAGTCTAGTCTTGAACACTGAAGCTTTCTTT.

This clonotype was seen a few times. The chain uses TRBV14 and TRBJ2-7; 7 bases match TRBD2. The V gene's germline CDR1 is SGHDN and CDR2 FVKESK. There are 16 residues in the CDR3. Trimming at V came to 3 bases and at J to 6 bases, leaving 14 bases not matched to a gene. CDR3 DNA: TGTGCCAGCAGCCAGGTAGCGGGCACCCCAACGGGCGAGCAGTACTTC. Translating it yields CASSQVAGTPTGEQYF.

In this sample, this clonotype turned up a few times. The chain uses TRBV5-1 and TRBJ2-7; 11 bases line up with TRBD1. Germline CDR1 and CDR2: SGHRS and YFSETQ. V shed 4 bases and J 7 bases; nucleotides not matched to a gene: 7. The CDR3 runs 14 residues. In DNA form, the CDR3 reads TGCGCCAGCAGCCGGACAGGGGGCGCTAAGGAGCAGTACTTC. This codes for CASSRTGGAKEQYF.

The V and J genes are TRBV7-6 and TRBJ2-7; 7 bases are a match to TRBD1. CDR3 length: 15 residues. Per germline, CDR1 SGHVS and CDR2 FNYEAQ. V was pared by 4 bases and J by 3 bases, with 9 bases of the junction left unmatched. This CDR3 reads CASSSEGTEIYEQYF. The DNA of the CDR3 is TGTGCCAGCAGCTCCGAAGGGACAGAGATCTACGAGCAGTACTTC.

This clonotype was observed many times. The chain links TRBV20-1 to TRBJ2-1, with 9 bases matching TRBD1. The CDR3 loop spans 13 amino acids. The germline V gene encodes CDR1 DFQATT and CDR2 SNEGSKA (reference sequence). The ends lost 6 bases at V and 8 bases at J; junction bases unmatched: 8. The CDR3 DNA is TGCAGTGCCCCGGGACAGGGATTATATGAGCAGTTCTTC. It specifies CSAPGQGLYEQFF.

The chain uses TRBV23-1 and TRBJ2-3, with TRBD2 matching 7 bases. Being an ORF, TRBV23-1 has a function that is uncertain. The CDR3 covers 15 residues. Trimming removed 6 bases from V and 6 bases from J; junction bases left unmatched: 12. Here the CDR3 reads CASRPHTGGRDTQYF. CDR3 DNA: TGCGCCAGCAGACCCCACACGGGGGGACGTGATACGCAGTATTTT.

The V and J genes are TRBV5-1 and TRBJ2-1; D is perhaps TRBD2 (7 bases). The CDR3 consists of 15 residues. Trimming cost V 2 bases and J 7 bases, with 16 bases left between them. Looked up from germline, CDR1 is SGHRS and CDR2 is YFSETQ. CDR3 loop: CASSFGQRDYNEQFF. The CDR3 DNA is TGCGCCAGCAGCTTCGGACAGCGGGACTATAATGAGCAGTTCTTC.

The rearrangement uses TRBV12-3 or TRBV12-4 and TRBJ2-2; D may be TRBD2 (6 bases). The V end lost 5 bases, the J end lost 8 bases, and 18 bases lay between the germline ends. CDR3 length: 15 residues. CDR3 bases: TGTGCCAGCAGTGCCCAGGAGGGCCTTCCTGGGGAGCTGTTTTTT. It specifies CASSAQEGLPGELFF.

This clonotype was found a few times. A much larger clone is a single base away; this may be a read error. This sequence joins TRBV5-4 and TRBJ2-2; no clear D. The germline CDR1 and CDR2 sequences are SGHNT and YYREEE (reference sequence). This CDR3 comprises 13 residues. V gave up 4 bases and J gave up 3 bases, with 7 bases separating them. CDR3 in amino acids: CASSRADTGELFF. CDR3 sequence (DNA): TGTGCCAGCAGCCGGGCGGACACCGGGGAGCTGTTTTTT.

There are many counts of this clonotype. The chain has TRBV10-3 and TRBJ2-2; TRBD2 matches 8 bases. Unmatched junction bases numbered 10, after V lost 10 bases and J lost 3 bases. The CDR3 is 15 amino acids. CDR1 and CDR2 (germline): ENHRY, SYGVKD. CDR3 region: CASGRREGDTGELFF. Here the CDR3 DNA reads TGTGCCAGCGGGCGCCGGGAGGGAGACACCGGGGAGCTGTTTTTT.

This clonotype was seen repeatedly, ten times or more. The chain uses TRBV28 and TRBJ2-1, with 12 nucleotides matching TRBD2. This CDR3 comprises 15 residues. With V trimmed by 5 bases and J by 4 bases, 3 bases remained unmatched. CDR1 is MDHEN, CDR2 SYDVKM, per germline. In nucleotides, the CDR3 is TGTGCCAGCAGTGGGGGACTAGCGGGTTACAATGAGCAGTTCTTC. It specifies CASSGGLAGYNEQFF.

This clonotype was counted many times. The genes are TRBV12-3 or TRBV12-4 and TRBJ2-4; no reliable D call. CDR3 length equals 14 residues. The germline V and J ends were trimmed by 6 bases and 0 bases, with 9 bases remaining between them. DNA for the CDR3: TGTGCCAGCAGCAACCATTTAGCCAAAAACATTCAGTACTTC. Its translation: CASSNHLAKNIQYF.

This chain uses TRBV5-1 with TRBJ2-5; no clear D. CDR3 length equals 13 residues. Trimming left V 0 bases short and J 3 bases short, with 6 bases between. In germline, CDR1 is SGHRS, CDR2 YFSETQ. In DNA form, the CDR3 reads TGCGCCAGCAGCTTGGGGTCTGAAGAGACCCAGTACTTC. It is translated as CASSLGSEETQYF. Looking up the rest from reference TRBV5-1 and TRBJ2-5 gives the full variable domain: KAGVTQTPRYLIKTRGQQVTLSCSPISGHRSVSWYQQTPGQGLQFLFEYFSETQRNKGNFPGRFSGRQFSNSRSEMNVSTLELGDSALYLCASSLGSEETQYFGPGTRLLVL.

The chain joins TRBV20-1 to TRBJ1-2, with D possibly matching TRBD1 (6 bases). CDR1 is DFQATT and CDR2 is SNEGSKA in the germline V gene (reference sequence). The CDR3 runs to 12 residues. Trimming pared 6 bases from V and 4 bases from J, leaving 12 bases between. The CDR3 DNA reads as TGCAGTGCAACGGACAGTTCCTATGGCTACACCTTC. Protein product: CSATDSSYGYTF.

This clonotype was seen at least ten times. V usage is TRBV6-1 and J usage is TRBJ2-7; 10 bases line up with TRBD1. The trim removed 6 bases at V and 3 bases at J, leaving 8 bases unmatched. Germline assignment: CDR1 MNHNS and CDR2 SASEGT. The CDR3 sequence is 15 residues long. The CDR3 nucleotides read TGTGCCAGCAGCCTTACCGGGACAGGGGACTACGAGCAGTACTTC. Its translation: CASSLTGTGDYEQYF.